This record concerns one T cell receptor (beta chain) sequence. This CDR3 comprises 16 residues. In germline, CDR1 is MNHNS, CDR2 SASEGT. V was cut by 2 bases and J by 3 bases, with 16 bases left in between. Sequenced by immunoSEQ multiplex PCR; TCRdb stores in-frame clones only, minus some. The sample shows 77,000 or so clones, more than 70% of them seen only once. This sample was included in a study of lymphopenia after photon versus proton radiotherapy. The sequence derives from a man aged 55 to 70 with pancreatic cancer. The sample was peripheral blood, taken from a patient treated with proton-based radiotherapy. The chain combines TRBV6-1 with TRBJ1-2; D is unclear. In nucleotides, the CDR3 is TGTGCCAGCAGTGAAAATCCAGCAGTCAGGTACTATGGCTACACCTTC. This translates into CASSENPAVRYYGYTF.